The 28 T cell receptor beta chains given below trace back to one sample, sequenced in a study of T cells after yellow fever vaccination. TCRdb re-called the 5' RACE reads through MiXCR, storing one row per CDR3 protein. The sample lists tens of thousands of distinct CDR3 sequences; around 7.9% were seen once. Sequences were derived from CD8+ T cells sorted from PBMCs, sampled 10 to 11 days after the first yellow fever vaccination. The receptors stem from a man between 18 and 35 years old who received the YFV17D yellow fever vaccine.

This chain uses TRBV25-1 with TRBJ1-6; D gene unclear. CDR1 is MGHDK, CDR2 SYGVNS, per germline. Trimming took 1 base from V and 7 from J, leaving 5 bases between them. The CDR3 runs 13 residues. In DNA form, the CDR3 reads TGTGCCAGCAGTGAATTGGGGAATTCACCCCTCCACTTT. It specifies CASSELGNSPLHF.

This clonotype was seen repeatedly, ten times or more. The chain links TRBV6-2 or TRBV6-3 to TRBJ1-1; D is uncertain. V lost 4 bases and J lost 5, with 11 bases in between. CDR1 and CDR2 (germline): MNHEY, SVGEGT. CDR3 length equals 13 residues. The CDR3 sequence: CASSSRAWTEAFF. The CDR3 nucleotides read TGTGCCAGCAGTTCGCGTGCTTGGACTGAAGCTTTCTTT.

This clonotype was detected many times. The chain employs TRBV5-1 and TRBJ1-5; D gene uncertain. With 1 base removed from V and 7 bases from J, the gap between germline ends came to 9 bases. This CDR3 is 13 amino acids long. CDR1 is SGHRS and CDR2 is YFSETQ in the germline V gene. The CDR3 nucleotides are TGCGCCAGCAGCTTGATAGGGAGCCAGCCCCAGCATTTT. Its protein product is CASSLIGSQPQHF.

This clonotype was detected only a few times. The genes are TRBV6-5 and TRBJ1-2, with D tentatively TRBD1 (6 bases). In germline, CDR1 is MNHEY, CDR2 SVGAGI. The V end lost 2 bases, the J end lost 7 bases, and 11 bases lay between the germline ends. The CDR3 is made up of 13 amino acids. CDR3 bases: TGTGCCAGCAGTTACGCGGGGGCGCGTGGCTACACCTTC. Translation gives CASSYAGARGYTF.

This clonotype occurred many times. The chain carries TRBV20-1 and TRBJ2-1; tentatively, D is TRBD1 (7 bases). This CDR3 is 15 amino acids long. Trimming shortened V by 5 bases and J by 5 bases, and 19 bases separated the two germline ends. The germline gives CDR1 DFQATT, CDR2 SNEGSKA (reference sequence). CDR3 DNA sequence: TGCAGTGCTGAGGGCCTGGAGGGGGCGGACAATGAGCAGTTCTTC. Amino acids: CSAEGLEGADNEQFF.

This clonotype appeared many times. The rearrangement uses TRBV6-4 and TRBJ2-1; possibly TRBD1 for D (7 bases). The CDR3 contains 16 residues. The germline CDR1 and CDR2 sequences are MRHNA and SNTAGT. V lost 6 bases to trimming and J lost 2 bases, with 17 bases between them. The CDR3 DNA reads TGTGCCAGCAGAGCCAGGGGGGACTTGGCCTACAATGAGCAGTTCTTC. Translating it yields CASRARGDLAYNEQFF.

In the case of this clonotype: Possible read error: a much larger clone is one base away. CDR3 region: CAISDSSGANVLTF. CDR3 nucleotide sequence: TGTGCCATCAGTGACAGCTCTGGGGCCAACGTCCTGACTTTC. The chain joins TRBV10-3 to TRBJ2-6; D is uncertain. Germline V lookup: CDR1 ENHRY, CDR2 SYGVKD. The V and J ends lost 3 bases and 0 bases respectively, with 3 bases between them. This CDR3 region has 14 residues.

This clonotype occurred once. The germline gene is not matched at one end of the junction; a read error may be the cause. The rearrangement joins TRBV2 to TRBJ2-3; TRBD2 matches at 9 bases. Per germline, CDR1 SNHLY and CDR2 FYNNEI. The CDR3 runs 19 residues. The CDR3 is CAISSTRGGLSEHTDTQYF. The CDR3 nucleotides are TGTGCCATCAGTTCGACGCGGGGGGGCCTGTCCGAACACACAGATACGCAGTATTTT. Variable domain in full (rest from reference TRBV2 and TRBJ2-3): EPEVTQTPSHQVTQMGQEVILRCVPISNHLYFYWYRQILGQKVEFLVSFYNNEISEKSEIFDDQFSVERPDGSNFTLKIRSTKLEDSAMYFCAISSTRGGLSEHTDTQYFGPGTRLTVL.

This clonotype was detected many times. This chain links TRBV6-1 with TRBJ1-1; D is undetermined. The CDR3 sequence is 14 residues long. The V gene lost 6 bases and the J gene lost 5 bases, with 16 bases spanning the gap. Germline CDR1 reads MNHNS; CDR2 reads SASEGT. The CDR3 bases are TGTGCCAGCAGCCCAAACCCACCGGGGACTGAAGCTTTCTTT. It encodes CASSPNPPGTEAFF.

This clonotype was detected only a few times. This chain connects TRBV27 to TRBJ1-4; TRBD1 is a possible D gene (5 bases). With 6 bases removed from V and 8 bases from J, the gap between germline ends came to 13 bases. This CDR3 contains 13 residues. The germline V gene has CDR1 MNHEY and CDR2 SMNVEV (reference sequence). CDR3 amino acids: CASRLGRDEKLFF. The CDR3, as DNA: TGTGCCAGCAGGCTAGGGCGGGACGAAAAACTGTTTTTT.

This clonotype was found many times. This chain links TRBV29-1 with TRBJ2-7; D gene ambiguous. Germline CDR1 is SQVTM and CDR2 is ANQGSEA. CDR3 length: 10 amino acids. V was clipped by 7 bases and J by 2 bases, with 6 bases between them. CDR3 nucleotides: TGCAGCGCCCGGACCTACGAGCAGTACGTC. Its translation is CSARTYEQYV.

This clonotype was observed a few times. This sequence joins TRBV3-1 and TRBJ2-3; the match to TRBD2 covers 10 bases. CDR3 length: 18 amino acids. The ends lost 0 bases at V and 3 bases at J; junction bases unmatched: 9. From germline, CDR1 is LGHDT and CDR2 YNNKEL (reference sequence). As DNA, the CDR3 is TGTGCCAGCAGCCAAGAAGCAACTAGCGGGGCGGTGACAGATACGCAGTATTTT. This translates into CASSQEATSGAVTDTQYF.

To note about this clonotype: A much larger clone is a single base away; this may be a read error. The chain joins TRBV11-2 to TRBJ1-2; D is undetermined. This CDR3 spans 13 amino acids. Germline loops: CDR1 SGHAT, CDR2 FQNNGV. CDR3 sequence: CASSPNNLYGYAF. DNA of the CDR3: TGTGCCAGCAGCCCCAACAACCTCTATGGCTACGCCTTC.

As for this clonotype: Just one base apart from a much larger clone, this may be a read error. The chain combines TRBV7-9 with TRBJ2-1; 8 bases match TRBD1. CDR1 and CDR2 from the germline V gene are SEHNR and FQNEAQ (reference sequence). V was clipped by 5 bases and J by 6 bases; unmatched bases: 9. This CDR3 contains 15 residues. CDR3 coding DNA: TGTGCCAGCAGCCCCCCGGACAGGGCAGTCAATGAGCAGTTCTTC. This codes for CASSPPDRAVNEQFF. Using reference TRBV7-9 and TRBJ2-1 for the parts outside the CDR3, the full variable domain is DTGVSQNPRHKITKRGQNVTFRCDPISEHNRLYWYRQTLGQGPEFLTYFQNEAQLEKSRLLSDRFSAERPKGSFSTLEIQRTEQGDSAMYLCASSPPDRAVNEQFFGPGTRLTVL.

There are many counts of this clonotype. The CDR3 is CASSYQGIDYGYTF. CDR3 nucleotide sequence: TGTGCCAGCAGTTACCAGGGGATCGACTATGGCTACACCTTC. The chain carries TRBV6-5 and TRBJ1-2; maybe TRBD1 (6 bases). The V end was cut by 2 bases, the J end by 3 bases, with 10 bases between. The CDR3 runs to 14 residues. Germline V lookup: CDR1 MNHEY, CDR2 SVGAGI.

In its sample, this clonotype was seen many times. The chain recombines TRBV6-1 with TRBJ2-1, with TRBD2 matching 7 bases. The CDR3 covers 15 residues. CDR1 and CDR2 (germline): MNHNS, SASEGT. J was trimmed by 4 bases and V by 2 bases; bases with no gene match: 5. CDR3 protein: CASSELAGDYNEQFF. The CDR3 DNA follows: TGTGCCAGCAGTGAATTAGCGGGCGATTACAATGAGCAGTTCTTC.

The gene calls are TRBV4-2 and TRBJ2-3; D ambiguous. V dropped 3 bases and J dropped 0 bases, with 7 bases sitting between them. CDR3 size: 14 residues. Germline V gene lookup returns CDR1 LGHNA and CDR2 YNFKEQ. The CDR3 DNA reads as TGTGCCAGCAGCCAGGGTAGGAGCACAGATACGCAGTATTTT. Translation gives CASSQGRSTDTQYF.

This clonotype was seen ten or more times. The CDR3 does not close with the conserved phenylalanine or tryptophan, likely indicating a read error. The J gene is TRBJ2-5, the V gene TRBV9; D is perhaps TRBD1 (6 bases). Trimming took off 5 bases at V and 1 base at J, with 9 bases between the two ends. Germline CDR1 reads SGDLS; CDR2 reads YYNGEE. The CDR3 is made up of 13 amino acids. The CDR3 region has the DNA TGTGCCAGCAGTGGACAGTCCCAAGAGACCCAGTACTCC. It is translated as CASSGQSQETQYS.

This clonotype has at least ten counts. In DNA form, the CDR3 reads TGTGCCAGCAGCTCAGGGGCCGCTCAGTACTTC. Protein sequence: CASSSGAAQYF. The chain carries TRBV7-8 and TRBJ2-4; a weak D match, TRBD1 (6 bases). The V end was cut by 4 bases, the J end by 12 bases, with 10 bases between. The CDR3 runs to 11 residues. The germline CDR1 and CDR2 sequences are SGHVS and FQNEAQ.

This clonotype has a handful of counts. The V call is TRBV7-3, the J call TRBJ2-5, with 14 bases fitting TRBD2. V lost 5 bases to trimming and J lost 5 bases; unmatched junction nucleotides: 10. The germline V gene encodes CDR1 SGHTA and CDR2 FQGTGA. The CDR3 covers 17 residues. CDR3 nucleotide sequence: TGTGCCAGCAGCCGGGGACTAGCGGGGGTTGGCGATGAGACCCAGTACTTC. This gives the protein CASSRGLAGVGDETQYF.

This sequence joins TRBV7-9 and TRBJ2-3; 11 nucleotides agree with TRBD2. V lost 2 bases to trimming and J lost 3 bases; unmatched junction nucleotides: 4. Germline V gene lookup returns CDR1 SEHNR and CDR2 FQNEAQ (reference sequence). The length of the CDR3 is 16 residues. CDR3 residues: CASSLTSGGWTDTQYF. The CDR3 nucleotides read TGTGCCAGCAGCTTAACTAGCGGGGGATGGACAGATACGCAGTATTTT.

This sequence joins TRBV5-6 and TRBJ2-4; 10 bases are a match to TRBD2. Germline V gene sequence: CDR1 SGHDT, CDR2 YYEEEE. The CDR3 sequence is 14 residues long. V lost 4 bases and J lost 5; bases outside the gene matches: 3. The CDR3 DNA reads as TGTGCCAGCAGCACTCTAGCGGGGGAAAACATTCAGTACTTC. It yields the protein CASSTLAGENIQYF.

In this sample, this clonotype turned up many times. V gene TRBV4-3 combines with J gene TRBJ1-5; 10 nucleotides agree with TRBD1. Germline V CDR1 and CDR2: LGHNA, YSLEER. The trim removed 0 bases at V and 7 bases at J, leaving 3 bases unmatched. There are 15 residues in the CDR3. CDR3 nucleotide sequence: TGCGCCAGCAGCCAAGACTGGACAGGGGGGCAGCCCCAGCATTTT. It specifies CASSQDWTGGQPQHF.

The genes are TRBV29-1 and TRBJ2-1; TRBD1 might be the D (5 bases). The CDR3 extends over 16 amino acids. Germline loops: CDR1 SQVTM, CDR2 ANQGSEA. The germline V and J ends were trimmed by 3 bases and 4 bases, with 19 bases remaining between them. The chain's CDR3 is CSVEVSWVGDYNEQFF. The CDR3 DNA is TGCAGCGTTGAGGTTTCCTGGGTAGGGGATTACAATGAGCAGTTCTTC.

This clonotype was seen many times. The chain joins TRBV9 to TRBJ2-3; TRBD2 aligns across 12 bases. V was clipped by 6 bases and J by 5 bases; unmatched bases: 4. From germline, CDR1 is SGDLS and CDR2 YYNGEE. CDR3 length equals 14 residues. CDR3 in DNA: TGTGCCAGCAACCTAGCGGGGGGGTTAGATACGCAGTATTTT. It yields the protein CASNLAGGLDTQYF.

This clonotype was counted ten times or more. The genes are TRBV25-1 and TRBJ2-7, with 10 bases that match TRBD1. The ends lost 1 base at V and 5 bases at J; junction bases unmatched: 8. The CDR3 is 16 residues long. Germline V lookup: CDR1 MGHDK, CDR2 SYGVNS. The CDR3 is CASSEWAGQGNHEQYF. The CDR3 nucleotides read TGTGCCAGCAGTGAATGGGCGGGACAGGGGAATCACGAGCAGTACTTC.

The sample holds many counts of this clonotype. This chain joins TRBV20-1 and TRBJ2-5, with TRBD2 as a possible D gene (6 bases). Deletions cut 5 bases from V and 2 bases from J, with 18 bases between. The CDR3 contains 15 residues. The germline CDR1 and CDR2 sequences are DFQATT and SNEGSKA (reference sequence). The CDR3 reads CSAHSTHGGQETQYF. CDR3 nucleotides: TGCAGTGCTCACTCAACGCACGGGGGACAAGAGACCCAGTACTTC.

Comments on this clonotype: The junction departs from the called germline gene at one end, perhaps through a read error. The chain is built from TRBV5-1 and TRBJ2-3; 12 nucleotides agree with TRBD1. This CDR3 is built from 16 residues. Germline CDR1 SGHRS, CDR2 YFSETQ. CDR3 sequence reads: CASSLWGTGGTDTQYF. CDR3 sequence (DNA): TGCGCCAGCAGCTTGTGGGGGACAGGGGGCACGGATACGCAGTATTTT. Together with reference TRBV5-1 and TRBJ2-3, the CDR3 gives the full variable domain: KAGVTQTPRYLIKTRGQQVTLSCSPISGHRSVSWYQQTPGQGLQFLFEYFSETQRNKGNFPGRFSGRQFSNSRSEMNVSTLELGDSALYLCASSLWGTGGTDTQYFGPGTRLTVL.